The present TCR beta chain was sequenced within a study of blood T cells in healthy people across ages. A sample-barcoded 5' primer and a J-beta primer mix were used in a second PCR of roughly 6 to 11 cycles. TCRdb recomputed calls from the 5' RACE reads with MiXCR, one row per CDR3 protein. This table holds over 750,000 distinct CDR3 sequences, 25% found once. CDR1 is SEHNR, CDR2 FQNEAQ, per germline (reference sequence). This CDR3 comprises 16 residues. V dropped 4 bases and J dropped 2 bases, with 16 bases sitting between them. This same sample was also taken into another study, of T cells of mothers and their children.

This receptor was taken from a boy younger than 18 in good health. The rearrangement links TRBV7-9 to TRBJ2-3; D possibly matches TRBD1 or TRBD2 (5 bases each). Material: blood. CDR3 DNA sequence: TGTGCCAGCAGCTCCGGGGCCAGCGCCATCACAGATACGCAGTATTTT. It codes for CASSSGASAITDTQYF.